The source of this T cell receptor beta chain is a study of blood T cell repertoires in COVID-19 (TCRdb year 2020). Turning to the overall study: Collaborator samples came from the United States, Italy and Spain and covered acute and convalescent phases of COVID-19. Where available, HLA class I and class II types were obtained from metadata supplied by the sample provider rather than from assay-based typing. The samples were drawn from two sources: the first 160 participants of the ongoing ImmuneRACE study, and 950 to 1,500 subjects contributed by 6 global collaborators. Deeply sampled blood TCRbeta repertoires from subjects exposed to, actively infected with, or recovered from COVID-19 were included in the dataset. Sample metadata almost always included a de-identified subject ID, COVID-19 status, age in years and sex. The repertoires were released in a freely available public database intended as a resource for research on the immune response to SARS-CoV-2. The material from the prospective study consisted of cDNA or gDNA derived from T cells, B-cell-depleted T cells, or PBMCs.

The collaborating institutions used their own protocols to collect whole blood in K2EDTA tubes. For TCRbeta analysis, collaborators shipped samples as frozen whole blood, isolated PBMCs, or DNA extracted from either of those sample types. The study at large found these results: The amount of clinical and demographic metadata varied by source and participant and was provided uncurated.

Inclusive of the bounding cysteine and phenylalanine, the CDR3 is 17 residues long. The entry retains the CDR3 DNA only, 51 bases that are in frame from base 1. The junction shows trimming of 3 bases on V and 0 bases on J, plus 15 bases between the germline ends. The germline V gene encodes CDR1 LNHDA and CDR2 SQIVND (reference sequence). The immunoSEQ Assay, a bias-controlled multiplex PCR, was used to amplify TCRbeta CDR3 regions from genomic DNA. From the authors' description of their analysis: Within the assay, amplification of reference gene primers was used to estimate how many nucleated cells each sample contained. To quantify the absolute abundance of each unique TCRbeta CDR3 rearrangement, sequence reads were collapsed and filtered. Productive Simpson clonality was computed per sample as the square root of Simpson's diversity index over productive rearrangements. As stored in TCRdb, this immuneACCESS dataset retains in-frame rearrangements with V and J assigned. A fraction of the clones does not appear; measured against another copy, unresolved V genes explain less than half of the discrepancy, and the remainder lacks a known reason. V, J and clone size were drawn from that table, and D and trimming were deduced from the DNA. A total of around 190,000 clones appear in this sample, less than 80% of them only once. The ten largest clonotypes hold around 12% of the sample.

About this clone itself: Its cognate antigen has yet to be identified. One base away there is no much larger clone; base qualities are not given.

The chain links TRBV19 with TRBJ1-5, with the D gene not clear enough to name. The sample taken for sequencing was peripheral blood. The receptor's source is a woman between 50 and 59 years old with acute or convalescent COVID-19. The bases are TGTGCCAGTAGTATTATCTGGGGAGCTAATAGCAATCAGCCCCAGCATTTT. Its translation reads: CASSIIWGANSNQPQHF.